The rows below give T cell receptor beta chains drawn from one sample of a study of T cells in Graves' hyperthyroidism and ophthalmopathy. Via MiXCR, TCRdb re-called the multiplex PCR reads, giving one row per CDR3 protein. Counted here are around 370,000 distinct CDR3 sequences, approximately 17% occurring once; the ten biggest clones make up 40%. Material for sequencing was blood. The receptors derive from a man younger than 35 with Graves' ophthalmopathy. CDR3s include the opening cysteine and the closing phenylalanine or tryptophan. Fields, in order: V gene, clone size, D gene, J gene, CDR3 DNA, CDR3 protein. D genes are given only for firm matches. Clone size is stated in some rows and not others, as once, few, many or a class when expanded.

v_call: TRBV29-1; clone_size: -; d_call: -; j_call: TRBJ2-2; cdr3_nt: TGCAGCGCCCAGGGGTACACCGGGGAGCTGTTTTTT; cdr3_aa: CSAQGYTGELFF
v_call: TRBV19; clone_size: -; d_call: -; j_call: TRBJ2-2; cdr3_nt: TGTGCCAGTAGGGGGGAAGGGGGGGAGCTGTTTTTT; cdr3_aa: CASRGEGGELFF
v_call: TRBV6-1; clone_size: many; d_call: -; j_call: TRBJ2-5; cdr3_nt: TGTGCCAGCAGTGCGAAGGAGACCCAGTACTTC; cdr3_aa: CASSAKETQYF
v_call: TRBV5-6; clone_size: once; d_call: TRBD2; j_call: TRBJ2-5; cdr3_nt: TGTGCCAGCAGCTCCGGGACTAGCGGGGGGCAAGAGACCCAGTACTTC; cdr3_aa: CASSSGTSGGQETQYF
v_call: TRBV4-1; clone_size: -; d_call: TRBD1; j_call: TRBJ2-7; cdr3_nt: TGCGCCAGCAGCCAATCGAAGACAGGGTTCTACGAGCAGTACTTC; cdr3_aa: CASSQSKTGFYEQYF
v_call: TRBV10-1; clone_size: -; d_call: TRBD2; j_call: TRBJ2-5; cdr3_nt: TGCGCCAGCAGTGAGTGGGGGGGTGATCAAGAGACCCAGTACTTC; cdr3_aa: CASSEWGGDQETQYF
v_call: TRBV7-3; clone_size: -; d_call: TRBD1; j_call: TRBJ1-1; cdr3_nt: TGTGCCAGCGGGCAGGGGGCGGCCACTGAAGCTTTCTTT; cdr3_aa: CASGQGAATEAFF
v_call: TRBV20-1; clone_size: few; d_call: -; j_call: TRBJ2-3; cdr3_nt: TGCAGTGCTAGAGATCGAGTAAATACGCAGTATTTT; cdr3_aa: CSARDRVNTQYF
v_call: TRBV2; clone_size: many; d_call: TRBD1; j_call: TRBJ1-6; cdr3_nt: TGTGCCAGCCTCTCCGGGACAGGGGTAGGAAATTCACCCCTCCACTTT; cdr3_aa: CASLSGTGVGNSPLHF
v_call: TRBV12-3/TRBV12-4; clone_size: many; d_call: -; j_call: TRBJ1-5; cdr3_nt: TGTGCCAGCAGTTTCTGGGAGCAGCCCCAGCATTTT; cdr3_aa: CASSFWEQPQHF
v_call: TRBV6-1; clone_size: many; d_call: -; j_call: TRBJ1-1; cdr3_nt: TGTGCCAGCAGTGAAGCGCCTGAAGCTTTCTTT; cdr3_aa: CASSEAPEAFF
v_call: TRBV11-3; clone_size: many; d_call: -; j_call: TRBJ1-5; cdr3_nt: TGTGCCAGCAGCCCCCTTACTAGGGGAGGTTGCCCCCAGCATTTT; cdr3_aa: CASSPLTRGGCPQHF
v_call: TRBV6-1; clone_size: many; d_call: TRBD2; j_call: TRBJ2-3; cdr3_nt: TGTGCCAGCAGCGTTAGCGGGGGTATCGCAGATACGCAGTATTTT; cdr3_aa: CASSVSGGIADTQYF
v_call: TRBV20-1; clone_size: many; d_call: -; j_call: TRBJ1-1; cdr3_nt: TGCAGTGCTAGAGGGACGGAGAACACTGAAGCTTTCTTT; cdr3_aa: CSARGTENTEAFF
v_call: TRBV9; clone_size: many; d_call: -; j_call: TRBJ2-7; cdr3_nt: TGTGCCAGCAGCGTGGACCACAGCTCCTACGAGCAGTACTTC; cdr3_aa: CASSVDHSSYEQYF
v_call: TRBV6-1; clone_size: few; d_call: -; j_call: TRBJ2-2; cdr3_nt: TGTGCCAGCACGAGCCCCCCGAACACCGGGGAGCTGTTTTTT; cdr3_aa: CASTSPPNTGELFF
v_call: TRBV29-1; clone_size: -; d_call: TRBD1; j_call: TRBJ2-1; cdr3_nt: TGCAGCGGCGACAGGGGGCTTAATGAGCAGTTCTTC; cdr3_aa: CSGDRGLNEQFF
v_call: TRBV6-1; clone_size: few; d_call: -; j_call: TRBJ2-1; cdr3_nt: TGTGCCAGCAGTGCGATACTAGCCCAATACAATGAGCAGTTCTTC; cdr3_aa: CASSAILAQYNEQFF
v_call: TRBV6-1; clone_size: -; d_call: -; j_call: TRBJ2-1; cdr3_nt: TGTGCCACAGACACTACCTACAATGAGCAGTTCTTC; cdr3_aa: CATDTTYNEQFF
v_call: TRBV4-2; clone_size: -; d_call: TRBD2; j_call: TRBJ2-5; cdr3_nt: TGTGCCAGCAGCCAAGATCCTGCGGGGGTCCTACAAGAGACCCAGTACTTC; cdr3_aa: CASSQDPAGVLQETQYF
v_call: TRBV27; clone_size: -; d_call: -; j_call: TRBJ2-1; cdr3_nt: TGTGCCAGCAGTTTAGCGGGGAGATACAATGAGCAGTTCTTC; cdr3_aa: CASSLAGRYNEQFF
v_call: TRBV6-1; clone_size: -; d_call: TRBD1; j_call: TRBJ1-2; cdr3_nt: TGTGCCAGCAGTGAATGGACAGGGTTGGATGGCTACACCTTC; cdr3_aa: CASSEWTGLDGYTF
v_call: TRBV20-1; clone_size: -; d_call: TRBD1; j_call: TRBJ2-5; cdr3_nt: TGCAGTGCTAGGGACAGGGGCCTAGAGAGCCAGTACTTC; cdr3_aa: CSARDRGLESQYF
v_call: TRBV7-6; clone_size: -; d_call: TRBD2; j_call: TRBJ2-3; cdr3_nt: TGTGCCAGCAGCCGCCCGGGACTAGCGGGGGGGAGCACAGATACGCAGTATTTT; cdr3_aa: CASSRPGLAGGSTDTQYF
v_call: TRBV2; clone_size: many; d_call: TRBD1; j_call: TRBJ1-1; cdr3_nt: TGTGCCAGCAGCGCCCACCGGGACAGTTACACTGAAGCTTTCTTT; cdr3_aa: CASSAHRDSYTEAFF
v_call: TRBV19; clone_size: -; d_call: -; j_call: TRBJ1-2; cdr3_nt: TGTGCCAGTAGAAAGGGGAGCCCTAACGGGGGCTACACCTTC; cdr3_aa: CASRKGSPNGGYTF
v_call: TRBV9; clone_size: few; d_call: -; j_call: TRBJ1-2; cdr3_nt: TGTGCCAGCAGCGTAGCTACTGATCGCGACCCGAGCTATGGCTACACCTTC; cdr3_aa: CASSVATDRDPSYGYTF
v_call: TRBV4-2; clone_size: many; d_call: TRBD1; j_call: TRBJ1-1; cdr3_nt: TGTGCCAGCAGCCAAGATTCAGGACAGGGGTTCCTCAGGGGGCCTGAAGCTTTCTTT; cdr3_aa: CASSQDSGQGFLRGPEAFF
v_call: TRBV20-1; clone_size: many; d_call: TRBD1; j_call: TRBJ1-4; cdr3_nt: TGCAGTGCTAGAAGGAACAGGGGATTTGCAACTAATGAAAAACTGTTTTTT; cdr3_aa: CSARRNRGFATNEKLFF
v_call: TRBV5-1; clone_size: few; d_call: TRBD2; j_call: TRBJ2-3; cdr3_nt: TGCGCCAGCAGTTTCAAAACTAGCGGGGGAACAGATACGCAGTATTTT; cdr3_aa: CASSFKTSGGTDTQYF
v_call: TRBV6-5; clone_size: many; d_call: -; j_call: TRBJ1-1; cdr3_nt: TGTGCCAGCAGTTCGAAGGGGGAGTATGGTGAAGCTTTCTTT; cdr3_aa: CASSSKGEYGEAFF